This T cell receptor beta chain is from a study of CXCR3-negative and CXCR3-positive naive CD8 T cells. Study observations and caveats: The authors found comparable surface CD5 between naive subsets and inferred TCR strength from TRB CDR3 properties. Naive cells positive for CXCR3 carried more hydrophobic TRB CDR3s than CXCR3-negative ones.

With regard to this clonotype: What it recognizes is unknown.

Each TRB cDNA library was prepared by 5' RACE (with UMI labels). TCRdb processed the 5' RACE reads again and assigns one entry to each CDR3 protein, with no DNA. The sample spans about 98,000 distinct CDR3 sequences; the ten largest clones claim around 0.99%. The CDR3 is 13 residues long. CDR1 and CDR2 (germline): LGHNA, YSLEER. The sequence came from a human donor in good health. Some clones in this sample may be carry-over from other donors' samples. V and J are TRBV4-3 and TRBJ1-3. Sequencing was done on a sample of naive CXCR3+ CD8+ T cells from blood. Documented subset: CD45RO-CCR7+CD27+CD95- naive CD8+ T cells expressing CXCR3 (TNR3+). The CDR3 here is CASSQDALNTIYF.